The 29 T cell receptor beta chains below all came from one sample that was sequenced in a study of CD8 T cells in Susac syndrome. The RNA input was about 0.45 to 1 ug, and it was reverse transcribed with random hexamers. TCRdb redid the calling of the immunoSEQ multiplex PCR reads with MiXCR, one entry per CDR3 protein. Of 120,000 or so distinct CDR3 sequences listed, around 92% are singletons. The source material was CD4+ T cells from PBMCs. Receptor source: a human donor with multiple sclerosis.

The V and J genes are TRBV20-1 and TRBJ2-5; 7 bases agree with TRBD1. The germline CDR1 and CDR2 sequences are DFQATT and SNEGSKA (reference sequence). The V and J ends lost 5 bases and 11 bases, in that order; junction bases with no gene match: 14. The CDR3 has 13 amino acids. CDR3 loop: CSALGTEAERQYF. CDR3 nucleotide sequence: TGCAGTGCTCTCGGGACAGAAGCTGAGCGACAGTACTTC.

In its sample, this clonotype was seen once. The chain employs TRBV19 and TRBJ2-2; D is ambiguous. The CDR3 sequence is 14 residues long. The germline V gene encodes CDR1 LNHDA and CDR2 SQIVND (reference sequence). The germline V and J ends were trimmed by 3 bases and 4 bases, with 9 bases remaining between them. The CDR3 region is CASSISTGTGELFF. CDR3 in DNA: TGTGCCAGTAGTATTAGCACGGGCACCGGGGAGCTGTTTTTT.

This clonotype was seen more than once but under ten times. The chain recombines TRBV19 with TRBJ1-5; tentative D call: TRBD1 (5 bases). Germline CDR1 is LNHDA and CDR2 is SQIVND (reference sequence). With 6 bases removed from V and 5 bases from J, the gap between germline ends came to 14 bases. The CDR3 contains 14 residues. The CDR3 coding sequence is TGTGCCAGTAGCAGGCAGGGTCTCGATCAGCCCCAGCATTTT. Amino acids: CASSRQGLDQPQHF.

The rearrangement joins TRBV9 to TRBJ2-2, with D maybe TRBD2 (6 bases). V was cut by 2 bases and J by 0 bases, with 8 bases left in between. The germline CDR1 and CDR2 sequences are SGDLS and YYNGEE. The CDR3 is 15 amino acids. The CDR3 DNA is TGTGCCAGCAGCGTCGGGGGTTCGAACACCGGGGAGCTGTTTTTT. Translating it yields CASSVGGSNTGELFF.

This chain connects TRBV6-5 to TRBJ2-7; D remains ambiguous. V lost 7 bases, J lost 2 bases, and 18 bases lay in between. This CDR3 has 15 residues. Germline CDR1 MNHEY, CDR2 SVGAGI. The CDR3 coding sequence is TGTGCCAGCAAAGAAGGCCCCATAATCCCCTACGAGCAGTACTTC. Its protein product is CASKEGPIIPYEQYF.

The CDR3 DNA reads TGTGCCAGCAGCCACCGGGACATGAACACTGAAGCTTTCTTT. Its protein product is CASSHRDMNTEAFF. The chain uses TRBV3-1 and TRBJ1-1; TRBD1 might be the D (6 bases). Germline V CDR1 and CDR2: LGHDT, YNNKEL (reference sequence). The CDR3 extends over 14 amino acids. Deletions cut 3 bases from V and 0 bases from J, with 8 bases between.

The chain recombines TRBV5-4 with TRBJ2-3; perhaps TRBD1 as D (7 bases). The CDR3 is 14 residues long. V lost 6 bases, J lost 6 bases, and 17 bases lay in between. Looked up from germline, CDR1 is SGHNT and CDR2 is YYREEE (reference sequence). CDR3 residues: CASNPGGIPDTQYF. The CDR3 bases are TGTGCCAGCAACCCAGGGGGGATCCCTGATACGCAGTATTTT.

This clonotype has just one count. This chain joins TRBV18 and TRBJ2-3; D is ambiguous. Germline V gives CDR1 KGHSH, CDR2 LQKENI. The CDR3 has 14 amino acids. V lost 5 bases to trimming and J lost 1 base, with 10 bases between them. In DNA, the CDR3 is TGTGCCAGCTCATCGGGCCCAGGCACAGATACGCAGTATTTT. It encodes CASSSGPGTDTQYF. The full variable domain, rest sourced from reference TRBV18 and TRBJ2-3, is NAGVMQNPRHLVRRRGQEARLRCSPMKGHSHVYWYRQLPEEGLKFMVYLQKENIIDESGMPKERFSAEFPKEGPSILRIQQVVRGDSAAYFCASSSGPGTDTQYFGPGTRLTVL.

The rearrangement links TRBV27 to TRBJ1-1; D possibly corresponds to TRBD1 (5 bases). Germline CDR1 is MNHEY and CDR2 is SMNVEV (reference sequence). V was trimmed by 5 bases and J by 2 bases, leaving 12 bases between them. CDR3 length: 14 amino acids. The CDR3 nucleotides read TGTGCCAGCAGTCCCTCGGGGGAAAACACTGAAGCTTTCTTT. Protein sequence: CASSPSGENTEAFF.

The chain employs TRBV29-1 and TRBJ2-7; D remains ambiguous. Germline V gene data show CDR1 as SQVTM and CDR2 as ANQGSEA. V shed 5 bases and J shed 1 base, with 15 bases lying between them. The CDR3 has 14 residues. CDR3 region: CSVKPGSQSYEQYF. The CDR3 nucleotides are TGCAGCGTTAAACCGGGCTCACAATCCTACGAGCAGTACTTC.

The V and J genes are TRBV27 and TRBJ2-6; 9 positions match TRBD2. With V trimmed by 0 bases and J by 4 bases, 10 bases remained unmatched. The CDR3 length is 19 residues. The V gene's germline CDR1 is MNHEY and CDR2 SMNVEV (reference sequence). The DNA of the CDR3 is TGTGCCAGCAGTTTATCCCGCGGGACAGCGGGAGGCGGGGCCAACGTCCTGACTTTC. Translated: CASSLSRGTAGGGANVLTF.

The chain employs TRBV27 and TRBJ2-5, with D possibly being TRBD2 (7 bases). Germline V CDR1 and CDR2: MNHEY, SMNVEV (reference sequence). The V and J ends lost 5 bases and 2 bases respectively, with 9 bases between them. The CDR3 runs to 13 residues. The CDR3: CASSRGGQETQYF. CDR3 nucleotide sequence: TGTGCCAGCAGTAGGGGGGGACAAGAGACCCAGTACTTC.

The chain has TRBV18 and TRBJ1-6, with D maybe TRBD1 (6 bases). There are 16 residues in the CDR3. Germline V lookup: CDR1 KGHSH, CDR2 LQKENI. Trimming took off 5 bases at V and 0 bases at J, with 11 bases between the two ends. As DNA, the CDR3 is TGTGCCAGCTCAAAGGACAGCAGCTCCTATAATTCACCCCTCCACTTT. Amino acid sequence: CASSKDSSSYNSPLHF.

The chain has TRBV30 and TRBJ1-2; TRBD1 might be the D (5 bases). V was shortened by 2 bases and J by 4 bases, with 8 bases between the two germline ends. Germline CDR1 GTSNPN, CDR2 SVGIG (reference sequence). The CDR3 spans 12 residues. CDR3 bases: TGTGCCTGGAGTTTTGGGGGCTATGGCTACACCTTC. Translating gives CAWSFGGYGYTF.

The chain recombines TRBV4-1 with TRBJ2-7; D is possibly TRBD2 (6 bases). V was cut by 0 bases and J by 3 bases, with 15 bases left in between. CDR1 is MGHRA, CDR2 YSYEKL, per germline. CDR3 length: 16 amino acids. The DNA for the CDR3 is TGCGCCAGCAGCCAAGATGAGGGAGGTGGACTCTACGAGCAGTACTTC. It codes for CASSQDEGGGLYEQYF.

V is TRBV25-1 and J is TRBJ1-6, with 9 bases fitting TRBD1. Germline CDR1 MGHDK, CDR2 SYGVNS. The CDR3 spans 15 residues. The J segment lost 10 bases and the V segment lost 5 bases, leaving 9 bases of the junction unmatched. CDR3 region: CASSLGGQGNSPLHF. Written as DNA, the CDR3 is TGTGCCAGCAGTCTGGGTGGACAGGGGAACTCACCCCTCCACTTT.

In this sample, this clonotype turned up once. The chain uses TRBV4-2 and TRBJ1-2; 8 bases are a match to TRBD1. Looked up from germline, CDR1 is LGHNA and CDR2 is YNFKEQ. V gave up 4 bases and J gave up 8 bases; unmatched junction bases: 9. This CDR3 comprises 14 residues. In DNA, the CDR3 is TGTGCCAGCAGCCGTCCCGGGACAGGAGACGGCTACACCTTC. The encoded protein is CASSRPGTGDGYTF.

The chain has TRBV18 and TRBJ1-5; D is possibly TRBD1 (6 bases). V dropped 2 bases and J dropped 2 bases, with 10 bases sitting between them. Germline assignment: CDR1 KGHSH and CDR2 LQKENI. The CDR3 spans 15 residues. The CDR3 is CASSPSRTGNQPQHF. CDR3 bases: TGTGCCAGCTCACCATCCCGGACAGGCAATCAGCCCCAGCATTTT.

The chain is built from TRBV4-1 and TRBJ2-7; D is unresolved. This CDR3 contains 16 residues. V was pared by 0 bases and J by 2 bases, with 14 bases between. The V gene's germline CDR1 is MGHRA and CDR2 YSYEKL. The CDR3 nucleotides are TGCGCCAGCAGCCAAGAGGACGCCAACTACCCCTACGAGCAGTACTTC. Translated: CASSQEDANYPYEQYF.

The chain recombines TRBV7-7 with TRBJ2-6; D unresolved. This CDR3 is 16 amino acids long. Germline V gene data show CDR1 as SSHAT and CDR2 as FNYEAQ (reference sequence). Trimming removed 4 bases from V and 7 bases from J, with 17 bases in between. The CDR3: CASSSTGDLGANVLTF. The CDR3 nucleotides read TGTGCCAGCAGCTCTACTGGCGATCTGGGCGCCAACGTCCTGACTTTC.

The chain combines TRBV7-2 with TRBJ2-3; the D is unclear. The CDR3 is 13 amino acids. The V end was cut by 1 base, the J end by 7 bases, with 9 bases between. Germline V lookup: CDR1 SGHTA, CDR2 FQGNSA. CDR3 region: CASSLEPAYTQYF. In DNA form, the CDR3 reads TGTGCCAGCAGCTTAGAGCCAGCGTATACGCAGTATTTT.

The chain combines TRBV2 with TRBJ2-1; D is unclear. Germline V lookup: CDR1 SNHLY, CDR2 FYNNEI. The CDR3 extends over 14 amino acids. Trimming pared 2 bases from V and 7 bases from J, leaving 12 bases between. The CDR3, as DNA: TGTGCCAGCAGTGAACCGTCCCCAAGGAATGAGCAGTTCTTC. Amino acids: CASSEPSPRNEQFF.

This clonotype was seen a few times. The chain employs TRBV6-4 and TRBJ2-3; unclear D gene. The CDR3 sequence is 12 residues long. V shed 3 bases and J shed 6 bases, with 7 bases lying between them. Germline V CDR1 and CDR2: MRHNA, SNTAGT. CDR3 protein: CASSESGDTQYF. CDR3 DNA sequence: TGTGCCAGCAGTGAGAGTGGGGATACGCAGTATTTT.

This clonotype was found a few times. CDR3 residues: CASTTVTGAQYF. The CDR3 nucleotides read TGTGCCAGCACCACGGTGACAGGGGCGCAGTACTTC. The chain has TRBV6-5 and TRBJ2-7, with 8 bases identical to TRBD1. Germline CDR1 is MNHEY and CDR2 is SVGAGI. CDR3 length: 12 amino acids. The V segment lost 7 bases and the J segment 9 bases; nucleotides outside the gene matches: 8.

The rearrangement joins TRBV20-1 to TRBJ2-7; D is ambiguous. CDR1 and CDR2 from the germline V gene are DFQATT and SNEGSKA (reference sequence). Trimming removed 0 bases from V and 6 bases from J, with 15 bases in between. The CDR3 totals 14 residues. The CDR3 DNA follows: TGCAGTGCTAGAGATCCGCGGCCCGCGTCCGAGCAGTACTTC. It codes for CSARDPRPASEQYF.

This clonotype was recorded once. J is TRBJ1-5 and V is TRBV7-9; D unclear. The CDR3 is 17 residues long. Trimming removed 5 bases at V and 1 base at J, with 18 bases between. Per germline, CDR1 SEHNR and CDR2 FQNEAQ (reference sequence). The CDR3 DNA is TGTGCCAGCAGCATAGGACCCGGCAGTTCCAGCAATCAGCCCCAGCATTTT. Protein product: CASSIGPGSSSNQPQHF.

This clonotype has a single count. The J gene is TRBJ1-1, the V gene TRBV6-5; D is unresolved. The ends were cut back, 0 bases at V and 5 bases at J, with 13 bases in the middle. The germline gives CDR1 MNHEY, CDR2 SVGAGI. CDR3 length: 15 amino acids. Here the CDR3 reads CASSYSGSIGTEAFF. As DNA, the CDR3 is TGTGCCAGCAGTTACTCGGGGTCTATAGGGACTGAAGCTTTCTTT.

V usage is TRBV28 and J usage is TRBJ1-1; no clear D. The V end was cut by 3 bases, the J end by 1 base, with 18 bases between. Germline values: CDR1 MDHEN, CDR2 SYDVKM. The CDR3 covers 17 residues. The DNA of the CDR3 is TGTGCCAGCAGTTTTATCGAGCCCTTGAGCCCGAACACTGAAGCTTTCTTT. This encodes CASSFIEPLSPNTEAFF. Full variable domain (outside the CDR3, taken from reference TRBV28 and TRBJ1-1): DVKVTQSSRYLVKRTGEKVFLECVQDMDHENMFWYRQDPGLGLRLIYFSYDVKMKEKGDIPEGYSVSREKKERFSLILESASTNQTSMYLCASSFIEPLSPNTEAFFGQGTRLTVV.

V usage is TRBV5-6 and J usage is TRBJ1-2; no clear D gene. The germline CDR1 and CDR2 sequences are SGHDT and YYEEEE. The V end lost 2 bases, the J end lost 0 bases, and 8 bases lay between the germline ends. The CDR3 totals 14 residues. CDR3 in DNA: TGTGCCAGCAGCTTAGGCGATACTAACTATGGCTACACCTTC. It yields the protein CASSLGDTNYGYTF. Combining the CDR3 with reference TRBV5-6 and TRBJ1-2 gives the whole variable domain DAGVTQSPTHLIKTRGQQVTLRCSPKSGHDTVSWYQQALGQGPQFIFQYYEEEERQRGNFPDRFSGHQFPNYSSELNVNALLLGDSALYLCASSLGDTNYGYTFGSGTRLTVV.